The 5 T cell receptor beta chains given below trace back to one sample, sequenced in a study of CD8+CD57+ T cells in acquired aplastic anemia. Patients included in sequencing had previously demonstrated CD8+CD57+ cell expansion by flow cytometry. Genomic DNA, serving as template, underwent TCR beta VDJ and CDR3 profiling. TCRdb passed the reads through MiXCR, listing each CDR3 protein once. The sample gives about 160,000 distinct CDR3 sequences, more than 40% of which show up once; about 30% is in the top ten. Sequenced: sorted CD4+, CD8+, or CD8+CD57+ T cells (not recorded which) from PBMCs. These receptor sequences come from a human donor with aplastic anemia.

This clonotype was seen at least ten times. The rearrangement uses TRBV6-1 and TRBJ1-3; no firm D call. The CDR3 is made up of 13 amino acids. With 6 bases removed from V and 3 bases from J, the gap between germline ends came to 9 bases. In germline, CDR1 is MNHNS, CDR2 SASEGT. This CDR3 is CASRGTRGNTIYF. Here the CDR3 DNA reads TGTGCCAGCAGAGGAACACGTGGAAACACCATATATTTT.

This clonotype was observed at least ten times. The gene calls are TRBV2 and TRBJ2-2; D may match TRBD1 or TRBD2 (5 bases each). In germline, CDR1 is SNHLY, CDR2 FYNNEI. Trimming cost V 4 bases and J 4 bases, with 13 bases left between them. This CDR3 is built from 15 residues. CDR3 residues: CASSVRDGPTGELFF. Written as DNA, the CDR3 is TGTGCCAGCAGTGTTCGGGACGGACCCACCGGGGAGCTGTTTTTT.

This clonotype was picked up many times. The gene calls are TRBV25-1 and TRBJ2-7, with a weak D call TRBD1 (6 bases). Germline V gene data show CDR1 as MGHDK and CDR2 as SYGVNS. CDR3 length: 21 residues. V was pared by 2 bases and J by 5 bases, with 34 bases between. This chain's CDR3 is CASSELISTTPHQGPRHEQYF. For the CDR3, the DNA is TGTGCCAGCAGTGAACTAATCTCAACCACCCCCCACCAGGGGCCCCGACACGAGCAGTACTTC.

There are many counts of this clonotype. DNA of the CDR3: TGTGCCAGCACCGGGCGGCTAAACACTGAAGCTTTCTTT. This encodes CASTGRLNTEAFF. The rearrangement uses TRBV6-1 and TRBJ1-1, with D unclear. The CDR3 length is 13 residues. Trimming took off 7 bases at V and 2 bases at J, with 11 bases between the two ends. The germline V gene encodes CDR1 MNHNS and CDR2 SASEGT.

This clonotype was recorded at least ten times. The chain's CDR3 is CASSVDGGSWDGYTF. The CDR3 DNA follows: TGTGCCAGCAGCGTAGACGGGGGATCCTGGGACGGCTACACCTTC. V is TRBV9 and J is TRBJ1-2; perhaps TRBD1 as D (5 bases). This CDR3 region has 15 residues. Germline V lookup: CDR1 SGDLS, CDR2 YYNGEE. Trimming stripped 0 bases from V and 8 bases from J, with 17 bases between.